The 14 T cell receptor beta chains in this list originate from one sample, sequenced in a study of post-analysis software for immune sequencing data. TCR beta cDNA libraries included unique molecular identifiers. TCRdb passed the PCR reads through MiXCR, listing each CDR3 protein once. This sample carries approximately 770,000 distinct CDR3 sequences, roughly 50% of them seen once, and the ten largest clones take roughly 5.2%. Study findings and constraints: About 5 TRBV segments (TRBV5-6, TRBV5-1 and TRBV20-1 among them) occurred more frequently in patients than in controls.

For these TCRs, the target antigens are not known. The sequencing input was blood. The receptors stem from a girl between 10 and 17 years old with multiple sclerosis.

This clonotype was seen just once. The chain uses TRBV18 and TRBJ2-1; TRBD2 matches at 8 bases. The V segment lost 0 bases and the J segment 2 bases; nucleotides outside the gene matches: 0. There are 15 residues in the CDR3. Germline V gene data show CDR1 as KGHSH and CDR2 as LQKENI. Here the CDR3 DNA reads TGTGCCAGCTCACCACCACTAGCGGCCTACAATGAGCAGTTCTTC. As protein: CASSPPLAAYNEQFF.

The V and J genes are TRBV3-1 and TRBJ2-1; the D gene could be TRBD1 or TRBD2 (5 bases each). This CDR3 spans 16 amino acids. Germline loops: CDR1 LGHDT, CDR2 YNNKEL (reference sequence). The V and J ends lost 1 base and 6 bases respectively, with 16 bases between them. As DNA, the CDR3 is TGTGCCAGCAGCCAAGGGGGGAAGGGATTGGGCAATGAGCAGTTCTTC. Protein product: CASSQGGKGLGNEQFF.

The rearrangement uses TRBV6-2 or TRBV6-3 and TRBJ2-1; 11 nucleotides match TRBD2. CDR3 length: 15 amino acids. In germline, CDR1 is MNHEY, CDR2 SVGEGT. V shed 11 bases, J shed 9 bases, and the junction held 15 bases outside the gene matches. The CDR3 coding sequence is TGTGCCGGCACCCCGGGACTAGCGGTGCTCGGTGAGCAGTTCTTC. The encoded protein is CAGTPGLAVLGEQFF.

In its sample, this clonotype was seen a few times. The rearrangement joins TRBV12-3 or TRBV12-4 to TRBJ2-1; weak D call: TRBD1 (6 bases). The CDR3 totals 14 residues. The V end was cut by 3 bases, the J end by 1 base, with 7 bases between. Here the CDR3 reads CASSFQGSYNEQFF. The CDR3 DNA follows: TGTGCCAGCAGTTTTCAGGGGTCCTACAATGAGCAGTTCTTC.

J is TRBJ1-2 and V is TRBV9; D uncertain. The CDR3 has 16 amino acids. CDR1 is SGDLS, CDR2 YYNGEE, per germline. Trimming left V 5 bases short and J 8 bases short, with 25 bases between. CDR3 nucleotide sequence: TGTGCCAGCAGTCAAGATGGAGTCGGTTACCTATGGGGCTACACCTTC. This codes for CASSQDGVGYLWGYTF.

This clonotype appeared a few times. The rearrangement links TRBV12-3 or TRBV12-4 to TRBJ1-2; no definite D call. Between the trimmed V and J ends, which lost 6 bases and 4 bases, there was a span of 15 bases. The CDR3 has 14 amino acids. This chain's CDR3 is CASSLDEGSYGYTF. CDR3 coding DNA: TGTGCCAGCAGCCTAGACGAGGGCAGCTATGGCTACACCTTC.

The rearrangement joins TRBV12-3 or TRBV12-4 to TRBJ1-4; 9 positions agree with TRBD1. With 8 bases clipped from V and 8 bases from J, the junction kept 9 bases outside the gene matches. The CDR3 loop spans 14 amino acids. This CDR3 is CASSQQGADEKLFF. The DNA of the CDR3 is TGTGCCAGCTCCCAACAGGGGGCGGACGAAAAACTGTTTTTT.

The V call is TRBV4-1, the J call TRBJ2-3; TRBD2 matches 15 bases. Germline V gene data show CDR1 as MGHRA and CDR2 as YSYEKL. V lost 1 base to trimming and J lost 4 bases; unmatched junction nucleotides: 0. The CDR3 has 16 residues. The CDR3 nucleotides read TGCGCCAGCAGCCAAGGGACTAGCGGGAGGGCAGATACGCAGTATTTT. Its translation is CASSQGTSGRADTQYF.

This clonotype was seen a handful of times. V usage is TRBV20-1 and J usage is TRBJ2-1, with 11 bases lining up with TRBD2. Germline V gene lookup returns CDR1 DFQATT and CDR2 SNEGSKA (reference sequence). Losses at the gene ends were 5 bases for V and 2 bases for J; bases not matched to a gene: 5. The CDR3 is 15 amino acids. The CDR3, as DNA: TGCAGTGCTGTCCCGGGACTAGCGGCCTACAATGAGCAGTTCTTC. This sequence encodes CSAVPGLAAYNEQFF.

V usage is TRBV21-1 and J usage is TRBJ2-7; TRBD2, the table's D call, lacks a check against the DNA. TRBV21-1 has pseudogene status. This CDR3 spans 11 amino acids. Written as DNA, the CDR3 is TGTGCCAGCAGCAAACGACTAGCGGCGTACTTC. Amino acids: CASSKRLAAYF.

The V and J genes are TRBV28 and TRBJ2-5; D gene uncertain. TRBJ2-7 explains the end of the DNA better; the J call may be wrong. The CDR3 length is 14 residues. CDR1 MDHEN and CDR2 SYDVKM come from the germline V gene. Here the CDR3 DNA reads TGTGCCAGCAGTTTCGCTGGCAGGATGTACGAGCAGTACTTC. Protein: CASSFAGRMYEQYF.

The chain is built from TRBV7-2 and TRBJ2-7, with D possibly TRBD1 on 6 matching bases. Germline V lookup: CDR1 SGHTA, CDR2 FQGNSA. V was pared by 2 bases and J by 1 base, with 6 bases between. The CDR3 loop spans 13 amino acids. In DNA form, the CDR3 reads TGTACCAGCAGCTTACAGGGGTCCTACGAGCAGTACTTC. Protein: CTSSLQGSYEQYF.

The genes are TRBV6-6 and TRBJ2-1, with D unclear. The CDR3 loop spans 17 amino acids. Germline values: CDR1 MNHNY, CDR2 SVGAGI (reference sequence). V was cut by 7 bases and J by 3 bases, with 22 bases left in between. The CDR3 DNA sequence: TGTGCCAGCACCTTCTACGGTCAAAAAGGGCTCTACAATGAGCAGTTCTTC. It translates to CASTFYGQKGLYNEQFF.

Details on this clonotype: At one end, the junction sequence differs from germline, possibly due to a read error. The chain has TRBV7-8 and TRBJ2-5; D ambiguous. Germline CDR1 SGHVS, CDR2 FQNEAQ. This CDR3 has 13 residues. CDR3 DNA: TGTGTCAGCAGTCCGCCAGCAGAAGAGACCCAGTACTTC. It is translated as CVSSPPAEETQYF.